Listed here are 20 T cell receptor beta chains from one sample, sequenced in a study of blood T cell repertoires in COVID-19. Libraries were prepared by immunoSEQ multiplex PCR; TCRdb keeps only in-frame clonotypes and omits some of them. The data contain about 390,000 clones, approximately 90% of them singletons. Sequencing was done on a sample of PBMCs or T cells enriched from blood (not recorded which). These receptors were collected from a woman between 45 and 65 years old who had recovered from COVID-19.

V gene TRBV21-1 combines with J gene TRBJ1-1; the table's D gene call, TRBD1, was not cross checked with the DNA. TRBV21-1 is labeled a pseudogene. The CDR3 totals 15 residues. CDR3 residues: CASSMNRDSKTEAFF. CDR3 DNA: TGTGCCAGCAGCATGAACCGGGACAGCAAAACTGAAGCTTTCTTT.

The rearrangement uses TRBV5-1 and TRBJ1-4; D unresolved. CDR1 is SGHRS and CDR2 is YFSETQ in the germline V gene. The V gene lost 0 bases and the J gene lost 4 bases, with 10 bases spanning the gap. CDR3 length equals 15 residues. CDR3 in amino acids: CASSLANRHNEKLFF. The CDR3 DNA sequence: TGCGCCAGCAGCTTGGCAAACAGACATAATGAAAAACTGTTTTTT. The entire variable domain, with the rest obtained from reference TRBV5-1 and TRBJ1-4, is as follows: KAGVTQTPRYLIKTRGQQVTLSCSPISGHRSVSWYQQTPGQGLQFLFEYFSETQRNKGNFPGRFSGRQFSNSRSEMNVSTLELGDSALYLCASSLANRHNEKLFFGSGTQLSVL.

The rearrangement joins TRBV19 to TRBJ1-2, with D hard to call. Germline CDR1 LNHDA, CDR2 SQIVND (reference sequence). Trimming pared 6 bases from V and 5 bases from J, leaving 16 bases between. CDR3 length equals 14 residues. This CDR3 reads CASRPTGSRYGYTF. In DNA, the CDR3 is TGTGCCAGTAGGCCGACGGGATCGAGATATGGCTACACCTTC.

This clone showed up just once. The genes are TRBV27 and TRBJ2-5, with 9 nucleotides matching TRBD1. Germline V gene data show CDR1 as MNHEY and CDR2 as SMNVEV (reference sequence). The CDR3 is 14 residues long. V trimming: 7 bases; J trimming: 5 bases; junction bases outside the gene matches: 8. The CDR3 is CASTVTGGGETQYF. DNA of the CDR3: TGTGCCAGCACCGTGACAGGGGGAGGCGAGACCCAGTACTTC.

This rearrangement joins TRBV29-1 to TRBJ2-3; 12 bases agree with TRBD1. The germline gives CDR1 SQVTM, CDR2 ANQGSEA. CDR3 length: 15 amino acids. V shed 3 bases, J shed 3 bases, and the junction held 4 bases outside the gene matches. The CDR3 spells CSVEGDRGRTDTQYF. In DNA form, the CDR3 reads TGCAGCGTTGAGGGGGACAGGGGGCGAACAGATACGCAGTATTTT.

The CDR3 sequence: CASSSDMLSFRGGNTIYF. In nucleotides, the CDR3 is TGCGCCAGCAGCTCCGACATGCTATCTTTCAGGGGTGGAAACACCATATATTTT. V usage is TRBV5-1 and J usage is TRBJ1-3, with D tentatively TRBD1 (6 bases). V was clipped by 3 bases and J by 3 bases, with 22 bases between them. From germline, CDR1 is SGHRS and CDR2 YFSETQ. The CDR3 sequence is 18 residues long. The whole variable domain, filled in from reference TRBV5-1 and TRBJ1-3, reads KAGVTQTPRYLIKTRGQQVTLSCSPISGHRSVSWYQQTPGQGLQFLFEYFSETQRNKGNFPGRFSGRQFSNSRSEMNVSTLELGDSALYLCASSSDMLSFRGGNTIYFGEGSWLTVV.

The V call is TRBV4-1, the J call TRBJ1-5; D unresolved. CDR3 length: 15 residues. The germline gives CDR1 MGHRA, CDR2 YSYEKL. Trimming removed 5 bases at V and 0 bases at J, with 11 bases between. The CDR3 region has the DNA TGCGCCAGCAGCACTGTCCACGATAGCAATCAGCCCCAGCATTTT. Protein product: CASSTVHDSNQPQHF.

The CDR3 region is CASSVGGGGETQYF. The CDR3 DNA is TGTGCCAGCTCGGTCGGGGGGGGAGGAGAGACCCAGTACTTC. The chain is built from TRBV28 and TRBJ2-5; TRBD2 matches at 8 bases. The CDR3 length is 14 residues. J gave up 4 bases and V 8 bases, and 9 bases lay outside the gene matches. Germline-derived CDR1 and CDR2 are MDHEN and SYDVKM.

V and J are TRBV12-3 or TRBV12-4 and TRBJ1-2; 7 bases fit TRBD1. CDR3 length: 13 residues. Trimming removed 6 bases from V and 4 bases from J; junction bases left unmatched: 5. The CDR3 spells CASREGQLYGYTF. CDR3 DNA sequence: TGTGCCAGCAGAGAGGGACAGCTCTATGGCTACACCTTC.

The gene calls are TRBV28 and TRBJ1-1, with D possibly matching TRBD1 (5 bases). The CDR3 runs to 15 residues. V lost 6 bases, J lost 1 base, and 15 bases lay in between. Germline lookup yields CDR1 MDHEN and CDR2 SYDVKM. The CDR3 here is CASRGSGQGNTEAFF. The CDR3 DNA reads TGTGCCAGCAGGGGGAGCGGGCAGGGGAACACTGAAGCTTTCTTT.

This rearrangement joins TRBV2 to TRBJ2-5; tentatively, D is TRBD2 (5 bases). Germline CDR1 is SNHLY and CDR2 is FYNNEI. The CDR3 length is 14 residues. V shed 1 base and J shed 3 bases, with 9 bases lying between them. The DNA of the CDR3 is TGTGCCAGCAGTGAAGTTGAGGGTAAAGAGACCCAGTACTTC. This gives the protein CASSEVEGKETQYF.

The CDR3 nucleotides read TGTGCCAGCAGACAGGATGTGGCGGGAGTTGGGACAGATACGCAGTATTTT. Amino acids: CASRQDVAGVGTDTQYF. This chain joins TRBV28 and TRBJ2-3; 7 nucleotides align to TRBD2. V shed 6 bases and J 3 bases; nucleotides not matched to a gene: 15. CDR3 length: 17 residues. Per germline, CDR1 MDHEN and CDR2 SYDVKM. Full variable domain (rest looked up from reference TRBV28 and TRBJ2-3): DVKVTQSSRYLVKRTGEKVFLECVQDMDHENMFWYRQDPGLGLRLIYFSYDVKMKEKGDIPEGYSVSREKKERFSLILESASTNQTSMYLCASRQDVAGVGTDTQYFGPGTRLTVL.

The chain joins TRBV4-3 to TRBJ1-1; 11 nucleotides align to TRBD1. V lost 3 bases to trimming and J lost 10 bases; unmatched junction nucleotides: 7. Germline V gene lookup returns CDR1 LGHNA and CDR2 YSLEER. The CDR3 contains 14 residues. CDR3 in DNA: TGCGCCAGCAGCCACGGACAGGGGGCCGAAGGAGCTTTCTTT. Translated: CASSHGQGAEGAFF.

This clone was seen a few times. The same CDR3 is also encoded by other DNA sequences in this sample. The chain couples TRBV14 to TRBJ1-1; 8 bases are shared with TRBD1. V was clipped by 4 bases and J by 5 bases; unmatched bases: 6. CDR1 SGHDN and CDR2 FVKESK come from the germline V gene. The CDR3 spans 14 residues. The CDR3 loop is CASSPRTGRTEAFF. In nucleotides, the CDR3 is TGTGCCAGCAGCCCGAGGACAGGGCGGACTGAAGCTTTCTTT.

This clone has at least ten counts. The CDR3 protein is CASSLTARRGSSYNEQFF. In DNA, the CDR3 is TGTGCCAGCAGCTTAACAGCCCGCAGGGGGTCCTCCTACAATGAGCAGTTCTTC. The chain joins TRBV7-3 to TRBJ2-1; the match to TRBD1 covers 7 bases. Germline V lookup: CDR1 SGHTA, CDR2 FQGTGA. With V trimmed by 0 bases and J by 0 bases, 8 bases remained unmatched. This CDR3 is built from 18 residues.

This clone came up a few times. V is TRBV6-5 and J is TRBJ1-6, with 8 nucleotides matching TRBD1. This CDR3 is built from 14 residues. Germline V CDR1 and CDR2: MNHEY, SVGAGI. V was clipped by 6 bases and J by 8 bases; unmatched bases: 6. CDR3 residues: CASSGTGGDSPLHF. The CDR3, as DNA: TGTGCCAGCAGCGGAACAGGGGGGGATTCACCCCTCCACTTT.

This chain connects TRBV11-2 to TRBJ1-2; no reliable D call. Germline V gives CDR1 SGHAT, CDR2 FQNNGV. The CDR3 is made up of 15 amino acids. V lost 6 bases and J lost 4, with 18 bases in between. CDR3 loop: CASSSLGSRFYGYTF. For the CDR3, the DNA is TGTGCCAGCAGTTCCCTAGGTTCCCGTTTCTATGGCTACACCTTC.

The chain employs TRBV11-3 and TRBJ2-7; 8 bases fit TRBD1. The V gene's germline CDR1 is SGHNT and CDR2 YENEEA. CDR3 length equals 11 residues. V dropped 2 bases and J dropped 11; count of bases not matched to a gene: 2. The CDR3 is CASSLRTGKYF. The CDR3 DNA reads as TGTGCCAGCAGCTTAAGGACAGGGAAGTACTTC.

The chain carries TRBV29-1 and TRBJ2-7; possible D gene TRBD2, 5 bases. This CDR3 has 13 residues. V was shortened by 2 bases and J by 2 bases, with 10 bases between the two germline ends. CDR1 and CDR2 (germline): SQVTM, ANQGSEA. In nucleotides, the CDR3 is TGCAGCGTTGAAAAAGCGGCTCCCTACGAGCAGTACTTC. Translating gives CSVEKAAPYEQYF.

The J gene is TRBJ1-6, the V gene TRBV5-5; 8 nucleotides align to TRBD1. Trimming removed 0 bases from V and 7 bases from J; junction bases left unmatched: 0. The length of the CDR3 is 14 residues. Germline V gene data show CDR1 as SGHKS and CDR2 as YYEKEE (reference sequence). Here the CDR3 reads CASSLGTGNSPLHF. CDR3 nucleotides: TGTGCCAGCAGCTTGGGGACAGGGAATTCACCCCTCCACTTT.